Listed below are T cell receptor beta chains from one sample, sequenced in a study of Tregs in tolerant kidney transplant recipients. Here immunoSEQ multiplex PCR was the method, and the copy in TCRdb shows in-frame clones only, minus some. The sample yields tens of thousands of clones, around 87% seen once. The sequencing used CD4+ T cells from blood (PBMCs), collected 6 months after the transplant. These receptors were collected from a human patient who received a combined kidney and bone marrow transplant. Some T cells here may be from the graft donor. CDR3s include the opening cysteine and the closing phenylalanine or tryptophan.

TRBV6-5	TRBJ1-2	CASSYGQPYYGYTF
TRBV5-1	TRBJ2-2	CASSLDLNTGELFF
TRBV15	TRBJ1-2	CATSRDLANYGYTF
TRBV7-9	TRBJ1-6	CASSLQEGPLHF
TRBV27	TRBJ1-4	CASSLYPPQSNEKLFF
TRBV5-1	TRBJ1-1	CASSSGQGYTEAFF
TRBV2	TRBJ2-7	CASSRGAGPGDEQYF
TRBV7-8	TRBJ2-1	CASSPGLLLYNEQFF
TRBV4-2	TRBJ2-4	CASSQSPGGVGVRYF
TRBV7-2	TRBJ1-1	CASSLTSSNTEAFF